This T cell receptor beta chain was retrieved from a study of T cell changes during pregnancy in multiple sclerosis (dated by TCRdb to about 2019). About the study as a whole: Changes in the T cell repertoire over the course of pregnancy were examined in this study in women with multiple sclerosis.

Its CDR3 holds 12 amino acids, cysteine through phenylalanine. The only DNA kept is the CDR3, 36 bases in frame from the first base. CDR1 MNHNS and CDR2 SASEGT are derived from the germline V gene. V and J are trimmed by 4 bases and 8 bases, and the gene matches miss 4 bases of the junction. The method was the immunoSEQ multiplex PCR assay. This immuneACCESS table, as held by TCRdb, lists in-frame sequences with V and J called but not all clones. Of the missing ones, under half trace to an unresolved V gene in checked studies; the others have no known cause. The table for this sample lists tens of thousands of clones; 94% of them were counted only once. Roughly 0.81% of the sample comes from the top ten. Points on this clone: This clone's antigen is unknown. The sample holds no much larger clone one base away, and base qualities are not on file.

The chain was built from TRBV6-1 and TRBJ1-2, and TRBD1 aligns with 7 junction nucleotides. This sample comprised peripheral blood, obtained in the third trimester of pregnancy. The clonotype originates from a female donor with multiple sclerosis, enrolled in a pregnancy study. The nucleotide sequence reads as follows: TGTGCCAGCAGTGGACAGGGAAAGGGCTACACCTTC. The encoded protein is CASSGQGKGYTF.